Shown below are 27 T cell receptor beta chains from a single sample sequenced in a study of OX40 agonist ivuxolimab in advanced cancers. Assay: immunoSEQ multiplex PCR; the TCRdb copy retains only in-frame clones and omits some. Among some 48,000 clones listed, 70% to 80% were seen once. The sequencing here drew on CD4+ or CD8+ T cells sorted from blood, taken in a trial of the OX40 agonist ivuxolimab. The receptors here all came from an adult with an advanced solid tumor such as melanoma, head and neck, liver or kidney cancer.

V and J are TRBV10-3 and TRBJ1-4; the D gene is possibly TRBD1 (5 bases). The germline CDR1 and CDR2 sequences are ENHRY and SYGVKD. CDR3 length: 13 amino acids. V gave up 4 bases and J gave up 7 bases, with 10 bases separating them. CDR3 residues: CAISAGQAEKLFF. The CDR3 DNA sequence: TGTGCCATCAGTGCGGGGCAGGCTGAAAAACTGTTTTTT.

The chain couples TRBV19 to TRBJ1-2; D call uncertain. Trimming removed 3 bases at V and 11 bases at J, with 13 bases between. This CDR3 contains 12 residues. Germline CDR1 is LNHDA and CDR2 is SQIVND (reference sequence). The CDR3 region is CASSMSAPVYTF. CDR3 bases: TGTGCCAGTAGTATGTCAGCCCCCGTGTACACCTTC. Using reference TRBV19 and TRBJ1-2 for the parts outside the CDR3, the full variable domain is DGGITQSPKYLFRKEGQNVTLSCEQNLNHDAMYWYRQDPGQGLRLIYYSQIVNDFQKGDIAEGYSVSREKKESFPLTVTSAQKNPTAFYLCASSMSAPVYTFGSGTRLTVV.

V is TRBV9 and J is TRBJ1-2; D is uncertain. This CDR3 has 14 residues. V lost 4 bases and J lost 0, with 10 bases in between. Germline values: CDR1 SGDLS, CDR2 YYNGEE. CDR3 residues: CASSPQSSNYGYTF. The CDR3 DNA follows: TGTGCCAGCAGCCCTCAGTCGTCTAACTATGGCTACACCTTC.

V gene TRBV11-2 combines with J gene TRBJ2-1; D ambiguous. The CDR3 covers 15 residues. V gave up 4 bases and J gave up 3 bases, with 13 bases separating them. Germline CDR1 is SGHAT and CDR2 is FQNNGV. The CDR3 reads CASSSELRDYNEQFF. Here the CDR3 DNA reads TGTGCCAGCAGCTCGGAACTACGTGACTACAATGAGCAGTTCTTC.

There are a few counts of this clone. The J gene is TRBJ1-1, the V gene TRBV2, with D perhaps matching TRBD1 (5 bases). Germline V lookup: CDR1 SNHLY, CDR2 FYNNEI. This CDR3 contains 13 residues. Trimming removed 7 bases at V and 6 bases at J, with 15 bases between. DNA for the CDR3: TGTGCCAGCACCCAAACCACAGGACCTGAAGCTTTCTTT. This codes for CASTQTTGPEAFF.

The J gene is TRBJ2-1, the V gene TRBV6-6, with D hard to call. Germline values: CDR1 MNHNY, CDR2 SVGAGI (reference sequence). V was pared by 2 bases and J by 5 bases, with 10 bases between. There are 14 residues in the CDR3. The CDR3 DNA sequence: TGTGCCAGCAGTTACCAATCCGCGAACAATGAGCAGTTCTTC. Translating gives CASSYQSANNEQFF.

The rearrangement joins TRBV11-2 to TRBJ1-1, with D tentatively TRBD1 (5 bases). Germline V gene lookup returns CDR1 SGHAT and CDR2 FQNNGV. The CDR3 has 12 residues. V was trimmed by 3 bases and J by 7 bases, leaving 9 bases between them. This CDR3 is CASSFGTNEAFF. CDR3 coding DNA: TGTGCCAGCAGCTTTGGGACGAATGAAGCTTTCTTT.

This chain joins TRBV19 and TRBJ1-1, with TRBD1 as a possible D gene (6 bases). CDR3 length equals 15 residues. The germline V gene encodes CDR1 LNHDA and CDR2 SQIVND (reference sequence). The germline V and J ends were trimmed by 3 bases and 3 bases, with 14 bases remaining between them. The CDR3 nucleotides read TGTGCCAGTAGTATCGAGGAGGGGGTTGACACTGAAGCTTTCTTT. This translates into CASSIEEGVDTEAFF.

This clone has a handful of counts. The chain carries TRBV19 and TRBJ2-7; D might be TRBD1 (6 bases). V was pared by 7 bases and J by 2 bases, with 9 bases between. This CDR3 is 12 amino acids long. In germline, CDR1 is LNHDA, CDR2 SQIVND (reference sequence). The CDR3 DNA follows: TGTGCCAGTACGACAGGTGCCTACGAGCAGTACTTC. Its protein is CASTTGAYEQYF.

V usage is TRBV7-8 and J usage is TRBJ1-1; perhaps TRBD1 as D (5 bases). V lost 0 bases to trimming and J lost 5 bases, with 10 bases between them. The CDR3 is 14 amino acids. The V gene's germline CDR1 is SGHVS and CDR2 FQNEAQ. CDR3 amino acids: CASSLARGQTEAFF. The CDR3 bases are TGTGCCAGCAGCTTAGCGAGGGGTCAGACTGAAGCTTTCTTT.

The rearrangement joins TRBV5-1 to TRBJ2-2, with D possibly being TRBD1 (6 bases). The germline V gene has CDR1 SGHRS and CDR2 YFSETQ. The CDR3 spans 16 residues. V was clipped by 1 base and J by 3 bases, with 13 bases between them. CDR3 loop: CASSLKGVLDTGELFF. CDR3 DNA sequence: TGCGCCAGCAGCTTGAAGGGGGTCCTGGACACCGGGGAGCTGTTTTTT.

The V call is TRBV30, the J call TRBJ1-1, with D unclear. The CDR3 consists of 11 residues. V was shortened by 3 bases and J by 7 bases, with 9 bases between the two germline ends. CDR1 and CDR2 from the germline V gene are GTSNPN and SVGIG (reference sequence). The CDR3 sequence: CAWSGGREAFF. DNA for the CDR3: TGTGCCTGGAGCGGCGGGCGTGAAGCTTTCTTT.

The CDR3 nucleotides are TGCGCCAGCAGCCGAGCCAAGAGCGGGAGCGGCGAGCAGTACTTC. This sequence encodes CASSRAKSGSGEQYF. The chain combines TRBV4-1 with TRBJ2-7; 8 nucleotides match TRBD2. Trimming cost V 4 bases and J 6 bases; bases outside gene matches: 11. Germline V gives CDR1 MGHRA, CDR2 YSYEKL. The CDR3 has 15 residues.

This clone was picked up one time. The J gene is TRBJ1-2, the V gene TRBV10-2, with D perhaps TRBD1 (6 bases). CDR1 and CDR2 from the germline V gene are WSHSY and SAAADI. V lost 6 bases to trimming and J lost 6 bases, with 14 bases between them. The CDR3 loop spans 13 amino acids. The CDR3 reads CASSLQGSNGYTF. The CDR3 bases are TGCGCCAGCAGCCTACAGGGTTCGAATGGCTACACCTTC.

The rearrangement links TRBV4-3 to TRBJ2-3, with a tentative D call TRBD1 (5 bases). Germline V gene sequence: CDR1 LGHNA, CDR2 YSLEER. This CDR3 is 15 amino acids long. V shed 4 bases and J shed 3 bases, with 14 bases lying between them. CDR3 in amino acids: CASSPRETATDTQYF. For the CDR3, the DNA is TGCGCCAGCAGCCCTCGAGAGACAGCAACAGATACGCAGTATTTT.

V gene TRBV30 combines with J gene TRBJ1-2, with D tentatively TRBD1 (5 bases). Germline loops: CDR1 GTSNPN, CDR2 SVGIG (reference sequence). The CDR3 is 12 residues long. V was shortened by 1 base and J by 5 bases, with 8 bases between the two germline ends. The CDR3 region has the DNA TGTGCCTGGAGTGGTTCAGGGTATGGCTACACCTTC. It is translated as CAWSGSGYGYTF.

The chain carries TRBV7-2 and TRBJ2-3; 11 nucleotides match TRBD2. Trimming removed 1 base from V and 5 bases from J; junction bases left unmatched: 8. This CDR3 is built from 17 residues. CDR1 and CDR2 from the germline V gene are SGHTA and FQGNSA. The CDR3: CASSLGLAGTRGDTQYF. Written as DNA, the CDR3 is TGTGCCAGCAGCTTAGGACTAGCGGGAACCCGGGGAGATACGCAGTATTTT.

V is TRBV6-5 and J is TRBJ1-1; the D is unclear. CDR1 is MNHEY, CDR2 SVGAGI, per germline. V gave up 0 bases and J gave up 1 base, with 6 bases separating them. The CDR3 consists of 14 residues. The CDR3 sequence is CASSYSYRNTEAFF. The DNA of the CDR3 is TGTGCCAGCAGTTACTCTTATCGGAACACTGAAGCTTTCTTT.

The sample holds a few counts of this clone. V is TRBV5-4 and J is TRBJ1-2; TRBD1 aligns across 8 bases. The junction had 3 bases not matched to a gene; V was cut back by 2 bases and J by 0 bases. The CDR3 sequence is 15 residues long. The germline V gene encodes CDR1 SGHNT and CDR2 YYREEE (reference sequence). The CDR3 bases are TGTGCCAGCAGCTTACAGGGGGGGCCTAACTATGGCTACACCTTC. Translating it yields CASSLQGGPNYGYTF.

The chain is built from TRBV4-1 and TRBJ1-1; 7 nucleotides match TRBD1. V gave up 4 bases and J gave up 3 bases; unmatched junction bases: 14. The CDR3 consists of 17 residues. Germline V gene lookup returns CDR1 MGHRA and CDR2 YSYEKL. The CDR3 DNA reads as TGCGCCAGCAGCCCCCAGGGGGACAGTCGGTTAGACACTGAAGCTTTCTTT. This encodes CASSPQGDSRLDTEAFF.

This sequence joins TRBV5-5 and TRBJ2-2; no clear D gene. CDR1 and CDR2 from the germline V gene are SGHKS and YYEKEE (reference sequence). This CDR3 has 13 residues. V gave up 3 bases and J gave up 6 bases, with 9 bases separating them. CDR3 protein: CASSSRGAGELFF. The CDR3, as DNA: TGTGCCAGCAGCTCCCGAGGTGCCGGGGAGCTGTTTTTT.

This clone was seen a handful of times. The chain is built from TRBV18 and TRBJ1-4; D is possibly TRBD1 (6 bases). V lost 6 bases to trimming and J lost 8 bases, with 19 bases between them. Germline V gene data show CDR1 as KGHSH and CDR2 as LQKENI. CDR3 size: 15 residues. Here the CDR3 reads CASSRRQAREEKLFF. In DNA, the CDR3 is TGTGCCAGCTCTCGAAGACAGGCGCGGGAGGAAAAACTGTTTTTT.

The genes are TRBV6-1 and TRBJ2-1; D may be TRBD2 (5 bases). The CDR3 is 15 amino acids. CDR1 and CDR2 from the germline V gene are MNHNS and SASEGT. Trimming removed 5 bases at V and 7 bases at J, with 18 bases between. The CDR3 loop is CASSHGISERNEQFF. In nucleotides, the CDR3 is TGTGCCAGCAGTCACGGGATTTCGGAACGTAATGAGCAGTTCTTC.

This chain connects TRBV19 to TRBJ1-1; TRBD1 might be the D (6 bases). Germline CDR1 and CDR2: LNHDA and SQIVND (reference sequence). The germline V and J ends were trimmed by 5 bases and 0 bases, with 13 bases remaining between them. The CDR3 consists of 15 residues. The CDR3 DNA follows: TGTGCCAGTAGTCCCACAGGGATACTGAACACTGAAGCTTTCTTT. The encoded protein is CASSPTGILNTEAFF.

The chain has TRBV7-3 and TRBJ2-1; 9 bases fit TRBD2. Trimming cost V 2 bases and J 4 bases; bases outside gene matches: 6. The CDR3 contains 16 residues. Germline assignment: CDR1 SGHTA and CDR2 FQGTGA. CDR3 coding DNA: TGTGCCAGCAGCTTAGGCGGGAGGGGGACTTACAATGAGCAGTTCTTC. Amino acid sequence: CASSLGGRGTYNEQFF.

This clone was seen only once. The genes are TRBV7-2 and TRBJ2-1; TRBD1 matches 9 bases. The germline V gene encodes CDR1 SGHTA and CDR2 FQGNSA. V dropped 7 bases and J dropped 7; count of bases not matched to a gene: 8. The CDR3 extends over 14 amino acids. For the CDR3, the DNA is TGTGCCAGCACCCTAGGACAGGGGCAGAATGAGCAGTTCTTC. Translation gives CASTLGQGQNEQFF.

The rearrangement links TRBV5-8 to TRBJ2-7; TRBD2 matches at 15 bases. CDR1 and CDR2 (germline): SGHTS, YDEGEE. V shed 2 bases and J 7 bases; nucleotides not matched to a gene: 7. The CDR3 is 16 amino acids. CDR3 region: CASSFGLAGGAGEQYF. Written as DNA, the CDR3 is TGTGCCAGCAGCTTTGGACTAGCGGGGGGGGCGGGGGAGCAGTACTTC.